What follows is one T cell receptor beta chain and its context. Its antigen is unidentified. V dropped 1 base and J dropped 7 bases, with 18 bases sitting between them. There are 15 residues in the CDR3. The PCR had 60 Vbeta and 13 Jbeta primers. Profiled with immunoSEQ multiplex PCR; TCRdb holds only in-frame clones, not every one. This sample has about 150,000 clones, with under 90% found just once. These data originate in a study of cytomegalovirus exposure and HLA in healthy donors. Whole-study findings and limits: In a later analysis, donors in an Asian-associated ancestry cluster reportedly had fewer N-insertions in productive TCRs than the cohort mean. Trimming of TCR beta V- and J-genes showed a link, identified in a later analysis, to a missense DCLRE1C variant. The study flagged 150 to 200 TCR beta chains as cytomegalovirus-associated. Only CMV serostatus was available as immune exposure information.

This sequence joins TRBV5-3 and TRBJ2-7; maybe TRBD2 (6 bases). TRBV5-3 is sorted into the ORF group, with uncertain function. Specimen: PBMCs. This sequence originates from a man aged 18 to 29 in good health and CMV-seronegative. The CDR3: CARSLSGESCGEQYF. CDR3 DNA sequence: TGTGCCAGAAGCTTGTCGGGGGAGTCATGTGGAGAGCAGTACTTC.